The T cell receptor beta chain described here comes from a study of blood T cell repertoires in COVID-19. In the original workflow: Estimates of nucleated cell counts were drawn from the amplification of reference gene primers. Some clones are missing from TCRdb's copy, which holds only in-frame ones; the method was immunoSEQ multiplex PCR. That table is the source of V, J and clone size, and D and trimming were worked out from the DNA. The sample lists more than 200,000 clones, 80% to 90% occurring once. CDR3 size: 14 residues. The germline CDR1 and CDR2 sequences are LNHDA and SQIVND (reference sequence). With 9 bases clipped from V and 1 base from J, the junction kept 7 bases outside the gene matches.

This chain links TRBV19 with TRBJ2-7, with 9 bases matching TRBD1. The TCR was taken from a woman aged 40 to 50 who had recovered from COVID-19. The specimen was peripheral blood. The CDR3 sequence is CASRRQGESYEQYF. CDR3 nucleotides: TGTGCCAGCCGCCGACAGGGGGAGTCCTACGAGCAGTACTTC.